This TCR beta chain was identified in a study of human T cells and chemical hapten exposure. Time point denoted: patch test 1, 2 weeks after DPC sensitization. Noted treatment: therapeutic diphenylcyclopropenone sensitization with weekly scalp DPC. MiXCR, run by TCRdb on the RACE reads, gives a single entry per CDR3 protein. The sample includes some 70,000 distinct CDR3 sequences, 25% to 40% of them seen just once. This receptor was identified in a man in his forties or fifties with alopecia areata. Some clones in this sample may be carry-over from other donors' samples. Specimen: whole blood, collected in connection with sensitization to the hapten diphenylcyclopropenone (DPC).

The CDR3 DNA sequence: TGTGCCAGCAGAGCCCAGAGTAACACCGGGGAGCTGTTTTTT. Translated, it gives CASRAQSNTGELFF. The chain carries TRBV2 and TRBJ2-2; no reliable D call. This CDR3 is built from 14 residues. The V end lost 6 bases, the J end lost 2 bases, and 10 bases lay between the germline ends. Per the germline V gene, CDR1 is SNHLY and CDR2 is FYNNEI.